This T cell receptor (beta chain) was found in a study of regulatory T cells in long-lasting Graves disease. Germline V gene sequence: CDR1 SNHLY, CDR2 FYNNEI. The CDR3 totals 15 residues. V dropped 7 bases and J dropped 5 bases, with 20 bases sitting between them. This clonotype was found many times. Sequencing libraries for TCR beta were prepared with iRepertoire HTBI primers and Arm-PCR of CDR3 regions. TCRdb called the multiplex PCR reads again in MiXCR, with one record for every CDR3 protein. The repertoire holds some 250,000 distinct CDR3 sequences, with about 20% as singletons. Noted time point: newly diagnosed GD, antithyroid drugs for less than 3 months. Generation of the TCR library employed RNA extracted from PBMCs. The same data also went into a second study, on T cells in Graves' hyperthyroidism and ophthalmopathy. Per that paper: Researchers barred patients who had uncontrolled infection, other autoimmune disease, pregnancy or lactation. HTBI primers drove first-round RT-PCR of the TCR CDR3. In the blood, most expanded thyroid clonotypes above 0.001 appeared as well.

The TCR sequence derives from a woman aged 25 to 45 with Graves disease. Material: peripheral blood mononuclear cells (PBMCs), obtained at new diagnosis, from a patient treated with antithyroid drugs. The chain has TRBV2 and TRBJ1-2; D gene uncertain. The DNA of the CDR3 is TGTGCCAGCACCGAATTGACTTTCCGGGTATATGGCTACACCTTC. Translation: CASTELTFRVYGYTF.